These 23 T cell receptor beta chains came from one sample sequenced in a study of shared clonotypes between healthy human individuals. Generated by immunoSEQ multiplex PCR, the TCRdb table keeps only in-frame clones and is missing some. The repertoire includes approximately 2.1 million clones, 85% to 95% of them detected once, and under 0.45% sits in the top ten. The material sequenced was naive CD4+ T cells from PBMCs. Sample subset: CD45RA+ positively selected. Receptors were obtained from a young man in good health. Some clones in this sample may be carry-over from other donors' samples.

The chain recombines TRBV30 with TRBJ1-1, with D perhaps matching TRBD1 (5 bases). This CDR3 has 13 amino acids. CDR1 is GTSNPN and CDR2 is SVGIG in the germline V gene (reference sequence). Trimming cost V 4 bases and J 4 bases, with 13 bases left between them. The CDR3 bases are TGTGCCTGGACCCCCATGGGGGGCACTGAAGCTTTCTTT. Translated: CAWTPMGGTEAFF.

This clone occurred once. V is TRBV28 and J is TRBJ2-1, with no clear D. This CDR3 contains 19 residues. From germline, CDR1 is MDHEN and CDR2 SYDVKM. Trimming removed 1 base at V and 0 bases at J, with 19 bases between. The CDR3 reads CASSLSDEGQRSSYNEQFF. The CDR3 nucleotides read TGTGCCAGCAGTTTATCGGATGAAGGGCAGCGTAGCTCCTACAATGAGCAGTTCTTC.

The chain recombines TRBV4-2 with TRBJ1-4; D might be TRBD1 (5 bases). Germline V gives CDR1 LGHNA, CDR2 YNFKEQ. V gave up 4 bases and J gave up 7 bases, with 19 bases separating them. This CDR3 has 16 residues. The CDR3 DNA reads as TGTGCCAGCAGCCCAAACGACGGCCGGAGGGGTGAAAAACTGTTTTTT. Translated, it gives CASSPNDGRRGEKLFF.

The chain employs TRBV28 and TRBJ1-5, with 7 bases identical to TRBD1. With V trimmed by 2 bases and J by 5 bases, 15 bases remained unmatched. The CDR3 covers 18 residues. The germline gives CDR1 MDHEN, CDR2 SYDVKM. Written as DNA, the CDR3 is TGTGCCAGCAGTTTACCTCGACAGGGTGTAAGGGGACATCAGCCCCAGCATTTT. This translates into CASSLPRQGVRGHQPQHF.

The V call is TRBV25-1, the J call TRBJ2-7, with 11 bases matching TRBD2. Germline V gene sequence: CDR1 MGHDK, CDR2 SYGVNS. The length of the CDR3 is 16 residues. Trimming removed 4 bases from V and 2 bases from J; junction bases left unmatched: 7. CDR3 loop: CASSGGLAGNPYEQYF. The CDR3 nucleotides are TGTGCCAGCAGTGGCGGACTAGCGGGCAACCCCTACGAGCAGTACTTC.

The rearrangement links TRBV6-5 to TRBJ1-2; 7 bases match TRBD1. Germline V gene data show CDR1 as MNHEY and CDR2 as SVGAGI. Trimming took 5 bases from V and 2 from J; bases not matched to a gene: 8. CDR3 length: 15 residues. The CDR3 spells CASSLTGVLNYGYTF. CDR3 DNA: TGTGCCAGCAGTCTAACAGGGGTGTTAAACTATGGCTACACCTTC.

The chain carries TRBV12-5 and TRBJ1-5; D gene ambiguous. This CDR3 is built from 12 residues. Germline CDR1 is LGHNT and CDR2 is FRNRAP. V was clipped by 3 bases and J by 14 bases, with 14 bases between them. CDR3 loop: CASGLNWKKEHF. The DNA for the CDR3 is TGTGCTAGTGGTTTAAACTGGAAGAAGGAGCATTTT.

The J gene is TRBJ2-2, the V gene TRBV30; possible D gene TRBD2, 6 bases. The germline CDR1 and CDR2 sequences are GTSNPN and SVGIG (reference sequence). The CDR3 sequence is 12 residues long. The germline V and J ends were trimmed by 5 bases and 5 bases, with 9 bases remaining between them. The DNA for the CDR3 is TGTGCCTGGTATGGGAGGACCGGGGAGCTGTTTTTT. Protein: CAWYGRTGELFF.

CDR3: CASSQDGEEGTDTQYF. CDR3 nucleotide sequence: TGCGCCAGCAGCCAAGATGGGGAGGAGGGCACAGATACGCAGTATTTT. The V gene is TRBV4-3, the J gene TRBJ2-3, with TRBD2 as a possible D gene (6 bases). V was clipped by 0 bases and J by 1 base, with 11 bases between them. Per germline, CDR1 LGHNA and CDR2 YSLEER. CDR3 length: 16 residues.

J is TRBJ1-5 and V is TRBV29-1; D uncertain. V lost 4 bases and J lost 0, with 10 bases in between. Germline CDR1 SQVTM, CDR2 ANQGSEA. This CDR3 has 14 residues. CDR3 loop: CSVAADYSNQPQHF. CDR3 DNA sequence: TGCAGCGTTGCGGCAGATTATAGCAATCAGCCCCAGCATTTT.

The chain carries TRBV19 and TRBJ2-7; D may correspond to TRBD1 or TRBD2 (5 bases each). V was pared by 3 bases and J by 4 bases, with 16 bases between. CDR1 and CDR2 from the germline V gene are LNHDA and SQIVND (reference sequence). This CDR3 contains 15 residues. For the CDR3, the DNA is TGTGCCAGTAGTATCACTAGTCGGGGCCCTTACGAGCAGTACTTC. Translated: CASSITSRGPYEQYF.

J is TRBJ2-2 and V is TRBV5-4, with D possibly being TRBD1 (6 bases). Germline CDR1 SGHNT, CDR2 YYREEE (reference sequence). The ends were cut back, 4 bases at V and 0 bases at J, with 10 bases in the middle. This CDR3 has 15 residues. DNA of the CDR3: TGTGCCAGCAGCCGGGGACATACGAACACCGGGGAGCTGTTTTTT. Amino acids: CASSRGHTNTGELFF.

CDR3 sequence: CASTRTGRWETQYF. The CDR3 coding sequence is TGTGCCAGCACCAGGACAGGGCGTTGGGAGACCCAGTACTTC. The chain employs TRBV27 and TRBJ2-5, with 8 bases aligning to TRBD1. Per germline, CDR1 MNHEY and CDR2 SMNVEV (reference sequence). The CDR3 is 14 residues long. The ends lost 7 bases at V and 5 bases at J; junction bases unmatched: 9.

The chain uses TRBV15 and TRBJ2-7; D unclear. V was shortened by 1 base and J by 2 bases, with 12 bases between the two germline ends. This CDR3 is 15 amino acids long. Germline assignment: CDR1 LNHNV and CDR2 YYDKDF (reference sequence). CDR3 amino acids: CATSRASHDTYEQYF. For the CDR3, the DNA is TGTGCCACCAGCAGAGCATCTCATGATACCTACGAGCAGTACTTC.

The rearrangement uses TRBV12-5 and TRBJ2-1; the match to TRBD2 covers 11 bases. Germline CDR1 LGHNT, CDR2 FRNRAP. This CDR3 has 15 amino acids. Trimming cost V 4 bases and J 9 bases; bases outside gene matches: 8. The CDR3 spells CASGSGLAEASEQFF. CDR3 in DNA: TGTGCTAGTGGTTCGGGACTAGCGGAGGCGAGTGAGCAGTTCTTC.

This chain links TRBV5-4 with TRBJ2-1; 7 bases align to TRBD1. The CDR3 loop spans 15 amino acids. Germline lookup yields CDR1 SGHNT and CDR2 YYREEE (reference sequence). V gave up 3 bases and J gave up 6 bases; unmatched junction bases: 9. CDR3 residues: CASSYRTGDFNEQFF. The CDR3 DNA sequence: TGTGCCAGCAGCTATAGGACAGGAGACTTCAATGAGCAGTTCTTC.

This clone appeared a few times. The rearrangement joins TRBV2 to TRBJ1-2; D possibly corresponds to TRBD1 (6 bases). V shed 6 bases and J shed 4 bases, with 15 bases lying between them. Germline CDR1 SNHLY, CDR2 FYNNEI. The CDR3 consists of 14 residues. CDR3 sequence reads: CASSLMGAAYGYTF. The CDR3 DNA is TGTGCCAGCAGCCTAATGGGGGCAGCCTATGGCTACACCTTC.

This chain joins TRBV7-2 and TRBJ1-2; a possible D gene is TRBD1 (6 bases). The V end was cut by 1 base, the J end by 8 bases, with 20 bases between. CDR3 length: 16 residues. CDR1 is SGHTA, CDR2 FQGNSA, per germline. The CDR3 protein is CASSLGAGGILGGYTF. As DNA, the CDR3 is TGTGCCAGCAGCTTAGGGGCCGGGGGCATTCTTGGAGGCTACACCTTC.

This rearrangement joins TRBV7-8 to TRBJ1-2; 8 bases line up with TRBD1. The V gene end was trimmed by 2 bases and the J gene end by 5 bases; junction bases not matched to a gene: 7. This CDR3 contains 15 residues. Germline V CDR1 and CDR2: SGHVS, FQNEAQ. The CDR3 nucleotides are TGTGCCAGCAGCTTAAAGTCAGGGGGCGGTTATGGCTACACCTTC. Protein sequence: CASSLKSGGGYGYTF.

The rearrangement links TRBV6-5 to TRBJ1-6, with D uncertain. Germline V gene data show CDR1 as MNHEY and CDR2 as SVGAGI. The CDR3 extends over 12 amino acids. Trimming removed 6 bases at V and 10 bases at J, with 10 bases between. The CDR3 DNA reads TGTGCCAGCAGCGACCTCGGGTCACCCCTCCACTTT. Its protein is CASSDLGSPLHF.

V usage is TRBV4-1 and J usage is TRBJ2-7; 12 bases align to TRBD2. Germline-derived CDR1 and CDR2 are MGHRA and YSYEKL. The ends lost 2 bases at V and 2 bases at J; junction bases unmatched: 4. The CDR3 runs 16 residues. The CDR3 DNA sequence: TGCGCCAGCAGCCAACAACTAGCGGGGGGCACCTACGAGCAGTACTTC. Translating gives CASSQQLAGGTYEQYF.

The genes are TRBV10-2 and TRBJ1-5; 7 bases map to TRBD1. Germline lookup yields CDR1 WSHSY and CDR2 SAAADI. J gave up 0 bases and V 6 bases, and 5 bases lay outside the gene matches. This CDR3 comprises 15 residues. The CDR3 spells CASRDRADSNQPQHF. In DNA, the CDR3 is TGCGCCAGCAGAGACAGGGCCGATAGCAATCAGCCCCAGCATTTT.

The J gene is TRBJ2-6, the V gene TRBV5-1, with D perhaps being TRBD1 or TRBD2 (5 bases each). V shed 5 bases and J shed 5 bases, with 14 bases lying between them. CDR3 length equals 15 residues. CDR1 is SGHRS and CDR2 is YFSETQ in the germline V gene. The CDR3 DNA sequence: TGCGCCAGCAGTTCTCAGGGAGCCTGGGCCAACGTCCTGACTTTC. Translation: CASSSQGAWANVLTF.